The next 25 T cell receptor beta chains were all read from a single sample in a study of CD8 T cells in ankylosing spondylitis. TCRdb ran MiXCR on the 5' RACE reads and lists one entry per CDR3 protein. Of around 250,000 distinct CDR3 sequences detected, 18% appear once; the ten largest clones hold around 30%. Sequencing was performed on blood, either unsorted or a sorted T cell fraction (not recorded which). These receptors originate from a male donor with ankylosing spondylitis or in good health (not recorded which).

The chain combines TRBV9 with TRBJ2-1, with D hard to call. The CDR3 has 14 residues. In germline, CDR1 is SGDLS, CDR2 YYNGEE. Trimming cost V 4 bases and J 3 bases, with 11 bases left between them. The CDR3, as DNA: TGTGCCAGCAGCCCCCCCCCGGGCTACAATGAGCAGTTCTTC. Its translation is CASSPPPGYNEQFF. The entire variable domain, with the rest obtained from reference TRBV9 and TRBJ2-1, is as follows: DSGVTQTPKHLITATGQRVTLRCSPRSGDLSVYWYQQSLDQGLQFLIQYYNGEERAKGNILERFSAQQFPDLHSELNLSSLELGDSALYFCASSPPPGYNEQFFGPGTRLTVL.

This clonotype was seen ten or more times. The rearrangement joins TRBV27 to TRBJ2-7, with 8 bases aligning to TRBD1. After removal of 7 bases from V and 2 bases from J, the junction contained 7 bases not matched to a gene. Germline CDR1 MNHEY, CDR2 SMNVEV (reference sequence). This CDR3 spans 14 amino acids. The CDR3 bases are TGTGCCAGCAATCCGGGACAGGACCCCTACGAGCAGTACTTC. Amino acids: CASNPGQDPYEQYF.

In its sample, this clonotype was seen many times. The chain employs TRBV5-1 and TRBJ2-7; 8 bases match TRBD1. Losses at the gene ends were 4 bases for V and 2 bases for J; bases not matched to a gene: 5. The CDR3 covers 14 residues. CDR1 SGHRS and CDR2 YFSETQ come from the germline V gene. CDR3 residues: CASSGRQGTYEQYF. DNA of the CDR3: TGCGCCAGCAGCGGTCGACAGGGGACCTACGAGCAGTACTTC.

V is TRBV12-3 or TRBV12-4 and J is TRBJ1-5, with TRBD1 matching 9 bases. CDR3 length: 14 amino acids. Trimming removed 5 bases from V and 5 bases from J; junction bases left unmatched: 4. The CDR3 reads CASSPGQGYQPQHF. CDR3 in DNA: TGTGCCAGCAGTCCAGGACAGGGGTATCAGCCCCAGCATTTT.

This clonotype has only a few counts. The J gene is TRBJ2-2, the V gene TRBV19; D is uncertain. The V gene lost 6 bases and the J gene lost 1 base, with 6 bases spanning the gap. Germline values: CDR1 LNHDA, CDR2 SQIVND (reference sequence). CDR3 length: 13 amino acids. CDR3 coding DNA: TGTGCCAGTAGAGGGCAGAACACCGGGGAGCTGTTTTTT. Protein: CASRGQNTGELFF.

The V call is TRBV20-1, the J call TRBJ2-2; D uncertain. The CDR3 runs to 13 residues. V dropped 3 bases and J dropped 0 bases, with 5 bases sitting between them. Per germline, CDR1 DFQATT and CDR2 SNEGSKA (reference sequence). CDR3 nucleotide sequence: TGCAGTGCTAGTCGGGCGAACACCGGGGAGCTGTTTTTT. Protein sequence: CSASRANTGELFF.

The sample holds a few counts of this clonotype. This CDR3 is CSARRAPDGNQPQHF. The CDR3 nucleotides read TGCAGTGCTAGGAGGGCTCCGGACGGCAATCAGCCCCAGCATTTT. The chain has TRBV20-1 and TRBJ1-5; D not resolved. V gave up 3 bases and J gave up 2 bases, with 14 bases separating them. This CDR3 has 15 amino acids. CDR1 DFQATT and CDR2 SNEGSKA come from the germline V gene (reference sequence).

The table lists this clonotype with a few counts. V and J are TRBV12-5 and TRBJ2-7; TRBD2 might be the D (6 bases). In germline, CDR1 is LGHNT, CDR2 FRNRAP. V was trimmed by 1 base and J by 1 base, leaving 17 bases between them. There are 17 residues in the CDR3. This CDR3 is CASGLEPGVAESYEQYF. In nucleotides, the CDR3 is TGTGCTAGTGGTTTGGAACCGGGGGTAGCGGAGTCCTACGAGCAGTACTTC.

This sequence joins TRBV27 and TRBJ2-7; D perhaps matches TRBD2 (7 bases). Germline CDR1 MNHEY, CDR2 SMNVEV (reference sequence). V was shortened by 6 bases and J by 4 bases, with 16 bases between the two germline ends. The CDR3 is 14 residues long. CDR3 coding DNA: TGTGCCAGCAGCCTAAGGGGGGGGCAGTACGAGCAGTACTTC. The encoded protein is CASSLRGGQYEQYF.

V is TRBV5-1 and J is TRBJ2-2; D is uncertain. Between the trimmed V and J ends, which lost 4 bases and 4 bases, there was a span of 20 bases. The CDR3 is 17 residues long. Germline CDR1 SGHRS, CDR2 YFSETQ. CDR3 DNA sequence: TGCGCCAGCAGCCTGGTAGGCCAAGGATTTGGCACCGGGGAGCTGTTTTTT. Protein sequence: CASSLVGQGFGTGELFF.

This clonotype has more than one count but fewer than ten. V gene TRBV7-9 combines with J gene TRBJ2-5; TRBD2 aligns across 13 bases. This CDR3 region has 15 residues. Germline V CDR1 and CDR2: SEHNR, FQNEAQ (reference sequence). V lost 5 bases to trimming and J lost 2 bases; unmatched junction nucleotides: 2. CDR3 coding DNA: TGTGCCAGCAGCGGGACTAGCGGGACACAAGAGACCCAGTACTTC. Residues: CASSGTSGTQETQYF.

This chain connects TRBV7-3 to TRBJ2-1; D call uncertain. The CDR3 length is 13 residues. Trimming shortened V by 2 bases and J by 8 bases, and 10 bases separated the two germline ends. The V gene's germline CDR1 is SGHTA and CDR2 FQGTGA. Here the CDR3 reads CASSLGSPDEQFF. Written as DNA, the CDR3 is TGTGCCAGCAGCTTAGGATCCCCAGATGAGCAGTTCTTC.

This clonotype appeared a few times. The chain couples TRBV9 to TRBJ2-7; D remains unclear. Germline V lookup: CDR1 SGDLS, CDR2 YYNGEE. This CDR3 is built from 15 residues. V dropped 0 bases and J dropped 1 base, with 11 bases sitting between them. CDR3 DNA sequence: TGTGCCAGCAGCGTAGACCCCCTATCTTCCTACGAGCAGTACTTC. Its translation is CASSVDPLSSYEQYF. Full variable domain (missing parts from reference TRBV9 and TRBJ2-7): DSGVTQTPKHLITATGQRVTLRCSPRSGDLSVYWYQQSLDQGLQFLIQYYNGEERAKGNILERFSAQQFPDLHSELNLSSLELGDSALYFCASSVDPLSSYEQYFGPGTRLTVT.

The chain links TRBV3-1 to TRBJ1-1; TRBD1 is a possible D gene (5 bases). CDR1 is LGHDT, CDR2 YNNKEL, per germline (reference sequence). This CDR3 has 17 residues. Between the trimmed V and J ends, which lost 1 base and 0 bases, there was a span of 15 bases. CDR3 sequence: CASSQARLAGLNTEAFF. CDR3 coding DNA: TGTGCCAGCAGCCAAGCGAGGTTAGCAGGGCTGAACACTGAAGCTTTCTTT.

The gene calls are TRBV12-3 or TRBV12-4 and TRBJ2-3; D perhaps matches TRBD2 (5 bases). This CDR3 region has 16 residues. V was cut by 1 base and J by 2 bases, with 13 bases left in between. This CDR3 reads CASSLGGGRITDTQYF. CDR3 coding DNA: TGTGCCAGCAGTTTAGGCGGAGGACGTATCACAGATACGCAGTATTTT.

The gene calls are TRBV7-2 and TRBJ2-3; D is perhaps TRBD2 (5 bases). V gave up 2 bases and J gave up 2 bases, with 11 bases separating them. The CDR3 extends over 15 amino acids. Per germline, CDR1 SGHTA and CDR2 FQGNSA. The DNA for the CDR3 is TGTGCCAGCAGCTTAACGGACTTGATCACAGATACGCAGTATTTT. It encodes CASSLTDLITDTQYF.

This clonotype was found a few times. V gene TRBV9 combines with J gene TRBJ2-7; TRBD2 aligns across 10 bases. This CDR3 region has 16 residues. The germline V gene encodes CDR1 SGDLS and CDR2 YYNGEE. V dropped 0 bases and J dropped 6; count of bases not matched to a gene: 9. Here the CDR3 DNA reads TGTGCCAGCAGCGTAGCTTTGCTAGCGGGAGCCAGCGAGCAGTACTTC. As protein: CASSVALLAGASEQYF.

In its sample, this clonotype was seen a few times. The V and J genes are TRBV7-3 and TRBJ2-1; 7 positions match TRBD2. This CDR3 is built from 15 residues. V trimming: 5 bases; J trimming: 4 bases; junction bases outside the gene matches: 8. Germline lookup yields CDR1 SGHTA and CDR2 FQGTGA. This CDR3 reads CASSPQGGSYNEQFF. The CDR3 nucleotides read TGTGCCAGCAGCCCCCAGGGCGGGAGTTACAATGAGCAGTTCTTC.

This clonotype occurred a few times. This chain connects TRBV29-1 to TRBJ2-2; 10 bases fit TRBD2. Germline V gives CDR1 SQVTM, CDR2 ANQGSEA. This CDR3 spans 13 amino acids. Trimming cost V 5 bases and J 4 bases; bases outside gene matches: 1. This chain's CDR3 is CSVLAGVTGELFF. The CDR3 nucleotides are TGCAGCGTTCTAGCGGGAGTCACCGGGGAGCTGTTTTTT.

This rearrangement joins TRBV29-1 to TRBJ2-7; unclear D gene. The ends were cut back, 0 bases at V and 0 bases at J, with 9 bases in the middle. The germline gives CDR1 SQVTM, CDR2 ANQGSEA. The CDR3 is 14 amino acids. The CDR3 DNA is TGCAGCGTTGAAGATGTGGCGGACTCCTACGAGCAGTACTTC. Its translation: CSVEDVADSYEQYF.

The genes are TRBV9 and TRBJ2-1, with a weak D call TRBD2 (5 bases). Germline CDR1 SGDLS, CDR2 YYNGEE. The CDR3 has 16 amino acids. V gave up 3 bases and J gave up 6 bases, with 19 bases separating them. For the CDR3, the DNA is TGTGCCAGCAGCGGCCCCTCAACTAGATCGGTCAATGAGCAGTTCTTC. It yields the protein CASSGPSTRSVNEQFF.

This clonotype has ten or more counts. The CDR3 protein is CASSFSGVTEAFF. DNA for the CDR3: TGTGCCAGCAGTTTTTCAGGGGTAACTGAAGCTTTCTTT. This sequence joins TRBV27 and TRBJ1-1, with a possible D match to TRBD1 (6 bases). CDR3 length equals 13 residues. The V and J ends lost 3 bases and 5 bases respectively, with 10 bases between them. Germline-derived CDR1 and CDR2 are MNHEY and SMNVEV (reference sequence).

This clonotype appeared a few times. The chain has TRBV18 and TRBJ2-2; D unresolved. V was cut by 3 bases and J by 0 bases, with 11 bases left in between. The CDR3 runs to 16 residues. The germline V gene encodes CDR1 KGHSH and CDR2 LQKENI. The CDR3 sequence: CASSPLRLSNTGELFF. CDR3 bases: TGTGCCAGCTCACCGTTACGTCTATCGAACACCGGGGAGCTGTTTTTT.

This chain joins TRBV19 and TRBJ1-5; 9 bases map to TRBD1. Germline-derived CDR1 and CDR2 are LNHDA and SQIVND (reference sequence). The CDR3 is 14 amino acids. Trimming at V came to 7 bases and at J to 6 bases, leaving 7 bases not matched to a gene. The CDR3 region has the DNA TGTGCCAGTATCGGGACAGGGTTCGGTCAGCCCCAGCATTTT. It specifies CASIGTGFGQPQHF.

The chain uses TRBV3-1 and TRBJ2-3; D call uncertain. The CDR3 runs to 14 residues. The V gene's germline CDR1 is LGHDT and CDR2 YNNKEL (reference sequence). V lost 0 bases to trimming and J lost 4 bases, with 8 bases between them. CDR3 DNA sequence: TGTGCCAGCAGCCAAGAGGCTTCAGCAGATACGCAGTATTTT. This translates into CASSQEASADTQYF.